This TCR beta chain originates from a study of beta chain bispecific antibodies for T cell cancers. Study-wide results and limits: In these mixed samples, most targeted TRBV reads derived from the leukemia cell line.

Trimming cost V 1 base and J 6 bases, with 12 bases left between them. The germline gives CDR1 SGHTS, CDR2 YDEGEE. CDR3 length equals 14 residues. Blood mononuclear cells were expanded for 3 days using either OKT3 anti-CD3 antibody or CD3/CD28 beads. TCRdb called the 5' RACE reads again in MiXCR, with one record for every CDR3 protein. The top ten clones hold approximately 68% of a sample with around 8,600 distinct CDR3 sequences, less than 2.5% of them seen once. At least ten counts were recorded for this clonotype. The antigen is unknown. The specimen comprised T cells from a healthy donor cultured with Jurkat leukemia cells, sampled from a culture containing an anti-CD19 bispecific antibody. This receptor was taken from a human donor in good health. Some clones in this sample may be carry-over from other donors' samples. The chain employs TRBV5-8 and TRBJ2-3, with unresolved D. CDR3 amino acids: CASSLLGQEDTQYF. The CDR3 DNA follows: TGTGCCAGCAGCTTGCTGGGTCAAGAGGATACGCAGTATTTT.